This is a list of T cell receptor beta chains from one sample in a study of cytotoxic CD8 clonotypes in ibrutinib-treated CLL. Using immunoSEQ multiplex PCR, the repertoire was profiled, and TCRdb retains in-frame clones only, with some absent. The repertoire holds approximately 320,000 clones, with approximately 67% as singletons. Sample: PBMCs, taken after 36 months of ibrutinib treatment. The source of these receptors is a human donor with chronic lymphocytic leukemia. The CDR3 runs from the conserved cysteine through the conserved F or W. Fields, in order: CDR3 protein, CDR3 DNA, D gene, clone size, J gene, V gene. The D gene is left open where the match is weak. Some rows mark clone size as missing; the rest say once, few, many or name a class of expanded clone.

CDR3aa: CASSFLQGEPGNQPQHF; CDR3nt: TGTGCCAGCAGCTTTCTACAGGGAGAACCAGGCAATCAGCCCCAGCATTTT; d_gene: -; abundance: few; j_gene: TRBJ1-5; v_gene: TRBV5-6
CDR3aa: CASGPTRQGRNGYTF; CDR3nt: TGTGCTAGTGGTCCAACCCGACAGGGGAGGAATGGCTACACCTTC; d_gene: TRBD1; abundance: once; j_gene: TRBJ1-2; v_gene: TRBV12-5
CDR3aa: CASSQDRDPGYEQYF; CDR3nt: TGCGCCAGCAGCCAAGACAGGGATCCCGGGTACGAGCAGTACTTC; d_gene: TRBD1; abundance: -; j_gene: TRBJ2-7; v_gene: TRBV5-1
CDR3aa: CASSLGGTDTQYF; CDR3nt: TGTGCCAGCAGCTTGGGCGGGACAGATACGCAGTATTTT; d_gene: -; abundance: -; j_gene: TRBJ2-3; v_gene: TRBV5-4
CDR3aa: CASSLQRGKNTEAFF; CDR3nt: TGCGCCAGCAGCCTACAGCGGGGGAAGAACACTGAAGCTTTCTTT; d_gene: -; abundance: -; j_gene: TRBJ1-1; v_gene: TRBV4-3
CDR3aa: CASSLSSGGTYEQYF; CDR3nt: TGTGCCAGCAGCTTGAGTAGCGGGGGAACCTACGAGCAGTACTTC; d_gene: TRBD2; abundance: -; j_gene: TRBJ2-7; v_gene: TRBV5-6
CDR3aa: CASSNRDSLLPQHF; CDR3nt: TGTGCCAGTAGTAACCGGGACAGTTTGTTGCCCCAGCATTTT; d_gene: TRBD1; abundance: -; j_gene: TRBJ1-5; v_gene: TRBV19
CDR3aa: CASRTGTGDEKLFF; CDR3nt: TGTGCCAGCAGGACCGGGACAGGGGACGAAAAACTGTTTTTT; d_gene: TRBD1; abundance: -; j_gene: TRBJ1-4; v_gene: TRBV9
CDR3aa: CASSSTGYEQYF; CDR3nt: TGTGCCAGCAGCTCGACAGGGTACGAGCAGTACTTC; d_gene: TRBD1; abundance: -; j_gene: TRBJ2-7; v_gene: TRBV5-6
CDR3aa: CASTGLGYGYTF; CDR3nt: TGTGCCAGTACAGGGTTGGGCTATGGCTACACCTTC; d_gene: -; abundance: few; j_gene: TRBJ1-2; v_gene: TRBV2
CDR3aa: CASSSPDGNTEAFF; CDR3nt: TGTGCCAGCAGTTCTCCGGACGGGAACACTGAAGCTTTCTTT; d_gene: -; abundance: few; j_gene: TRBJ1-1; v_gene: TRBV28
CDR3aa: CASHRVADTQYF; CDR3nt: TGTGCCAGCCACAGGGTAGCAGATACGCAGTATTTT; d_gene: -; abundance: -; j_gene: TRBJ2-3; v_gene: TRBV28
CDR3aa: CASSHTTGWRLSGANVLTF; CDR3nt: TGTGCCAGCAGCCATACAACGGGTTGGCGCCTCTCTGGGGCCAACGTCCTGACTTTC; d_gene: -; abundance: -; j_gene: TRBJ2-6; v_gene: TRBV7-9